This TCR beta chain is from a study of cytomegalovirus exposure and HLA in healthy donors. CDR1 and CDR2 (germline): LGHNA, YSLEER. The CDR3 is 13 amino acids. Trimming took off 1 base at V and 5 bases at J, with 8 bases between the two ends. 60 Vbeta and 13 Jbeta primers were used in PCR. Assay used: immunoSEQ multiplex PCR; TCRdb lists only in-frame clones, some missing. This sample's table reports roughly 140,000 clones. The rearrangement links TRBV4-3 to TRBJ2-5; D not resolved. This receptor was identified in a man aged 35 to 55 in good health and CMV-seronegative. The specimen sequenced was PBMCs. In DNA, the CDR3 is TGCGCCAGCAGCCAAGGGATCGGGGAGACCCAGTACTTC. It is translated as CASSQGIGETQYF.